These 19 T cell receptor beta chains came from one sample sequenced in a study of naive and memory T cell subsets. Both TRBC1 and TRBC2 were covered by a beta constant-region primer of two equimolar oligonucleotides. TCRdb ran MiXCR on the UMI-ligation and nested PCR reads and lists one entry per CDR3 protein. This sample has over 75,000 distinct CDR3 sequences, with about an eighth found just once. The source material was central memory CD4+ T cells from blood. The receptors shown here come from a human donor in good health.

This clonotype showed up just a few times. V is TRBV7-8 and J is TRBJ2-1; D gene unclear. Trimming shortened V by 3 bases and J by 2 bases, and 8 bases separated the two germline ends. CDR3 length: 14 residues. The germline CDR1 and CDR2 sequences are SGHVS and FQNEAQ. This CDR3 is CASSLRSTYNEQFF. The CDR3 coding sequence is TGTGCCAGCAGCTTGCGTAGTACCTACAATGAGCAGTTCTTC. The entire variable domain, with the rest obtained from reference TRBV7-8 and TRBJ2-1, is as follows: GAGVSQSPRYKVAKRGQDVALRCDPISGHVSLFWYQQALGQGPEFLTYFQNEAQLDKSGLPSDRFFAERPEGSVSTLKIQRTQQEDSAVYLCASSLRSTYNEQFFGPGTRLTVL.

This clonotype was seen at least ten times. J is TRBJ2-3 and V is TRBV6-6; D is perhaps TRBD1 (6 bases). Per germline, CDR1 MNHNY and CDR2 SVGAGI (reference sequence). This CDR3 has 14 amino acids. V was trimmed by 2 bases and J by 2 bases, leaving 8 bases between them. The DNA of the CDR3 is TGTGCCAGCAGTTACCGGGACAACACAGATACGCAGTATTTT. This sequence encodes CASSYRDNTDTQYF.

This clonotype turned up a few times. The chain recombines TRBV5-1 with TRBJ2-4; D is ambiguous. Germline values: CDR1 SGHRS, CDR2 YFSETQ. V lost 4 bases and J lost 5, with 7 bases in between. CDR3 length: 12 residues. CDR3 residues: CASSQDENIQYF. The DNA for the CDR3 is TGCGCCAGCAGCCAGGACGAAAACATTCAGTACTTC.

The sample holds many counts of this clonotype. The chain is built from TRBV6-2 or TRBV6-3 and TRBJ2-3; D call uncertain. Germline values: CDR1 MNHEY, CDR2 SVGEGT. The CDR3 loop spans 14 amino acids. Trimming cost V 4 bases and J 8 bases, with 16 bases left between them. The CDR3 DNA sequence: TGTGCCAGCAGTTTACCGGACGTCTCTCGTACGCAGTATTTT. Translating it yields CASSLPDVSRTQYF.

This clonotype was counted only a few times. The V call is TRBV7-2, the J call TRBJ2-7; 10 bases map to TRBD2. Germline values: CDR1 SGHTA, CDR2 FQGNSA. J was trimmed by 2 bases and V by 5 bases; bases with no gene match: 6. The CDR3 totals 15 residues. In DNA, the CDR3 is TGTGCCAGCAGCCGCGGGACTAGCGCCACCTACGAGCAGTACTTC. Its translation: CASSRGTSATYEQYF. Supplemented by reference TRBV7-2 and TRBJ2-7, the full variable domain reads GAGVSQSPSNKVTEKGKDVELRCDPISGHTALYWYRQSLGQGLEFLIYFQGNSAPDKSGLPSDRFSAERTGGSVSTLTIQRTQQEDSAVYLCASSRGTSATYEQYFGPGTRLTVT.

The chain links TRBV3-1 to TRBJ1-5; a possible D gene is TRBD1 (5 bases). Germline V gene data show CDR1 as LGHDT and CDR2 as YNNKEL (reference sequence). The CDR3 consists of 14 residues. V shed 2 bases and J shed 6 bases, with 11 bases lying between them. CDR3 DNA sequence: TGTGCCAGCAGCCAACAGGGAGCGAGTCAGCCCCAGCATTTT. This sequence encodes CASSQQGASQPQHF.

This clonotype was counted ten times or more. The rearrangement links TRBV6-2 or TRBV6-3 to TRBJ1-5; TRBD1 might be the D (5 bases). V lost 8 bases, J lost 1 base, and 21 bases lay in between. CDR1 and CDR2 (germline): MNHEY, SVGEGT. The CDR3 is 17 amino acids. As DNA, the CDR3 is TGTGCCAGCCAATTGCGGGACCAGGGAGCCAGCAATCAGCCCCAGCATTTT. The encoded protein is CASQLRDQGASNQPQHF.

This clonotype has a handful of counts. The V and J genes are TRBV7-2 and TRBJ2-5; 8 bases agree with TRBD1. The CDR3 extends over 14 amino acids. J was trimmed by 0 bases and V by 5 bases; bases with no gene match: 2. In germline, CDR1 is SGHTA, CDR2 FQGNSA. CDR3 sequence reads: CASSQDRDQETQYF. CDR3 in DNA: TGTGCCAGCAGCCAGGACAGGGACCAAGAGACCCAGTACTTC. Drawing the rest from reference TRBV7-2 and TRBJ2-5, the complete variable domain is GAGVSQSPSNKVTEKGKDVELRCDPISGHTALYWYRQSLGQGLEFLIYFQGNSAPDKSGLPSDRFSAERTGGSVSTLTIQRTQQEDSAVYLCASSQDRDQETQYFGPGTRLLVL.

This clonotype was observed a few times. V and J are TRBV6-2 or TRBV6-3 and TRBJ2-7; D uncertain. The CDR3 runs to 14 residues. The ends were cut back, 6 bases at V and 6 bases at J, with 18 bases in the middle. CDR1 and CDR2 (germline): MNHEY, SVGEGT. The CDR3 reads CASSRGVVAGEQYF. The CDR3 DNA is TGTGCCAGCAGCCGCGGAGTCGTAGCAGGCGAGCAGTACTTC.

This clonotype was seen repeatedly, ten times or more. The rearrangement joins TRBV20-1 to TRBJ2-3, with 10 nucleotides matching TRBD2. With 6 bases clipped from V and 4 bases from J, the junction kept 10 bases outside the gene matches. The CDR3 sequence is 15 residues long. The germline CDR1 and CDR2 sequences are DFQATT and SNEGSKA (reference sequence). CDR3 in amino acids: CSAPRASGSADTQYF. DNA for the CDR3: TGCAGTGCCCCCCGGGCTAGCGGGAGTGCAGATACGCAGTATTTT.

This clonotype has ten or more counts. In DNA, the CDR3 is TGTGCCAGCAGCCAACACCACGGGGGGGCCGGCAGGGGGCCGGCAGATACGCAGTATTTT. Translated, it gives CASSQHHGGAGRGPADTQYF. The chain has TRBV4-2 and TRBJ2-3; D assignment may be TRBD1 or TRBD2 (8 bases each). V was trimmed by 2 bases and J by 4 bases, leaving 28 bases between them. This CDR3 region has 20 residues. CDR1 and CDR2 from the germline V gene are LGHNA and YNFKEQ.

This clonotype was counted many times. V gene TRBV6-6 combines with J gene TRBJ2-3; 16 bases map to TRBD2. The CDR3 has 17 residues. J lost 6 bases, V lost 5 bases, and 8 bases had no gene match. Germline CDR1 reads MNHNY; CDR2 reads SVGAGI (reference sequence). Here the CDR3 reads CASSEGLAGGQVDTQYF. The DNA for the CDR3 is TGTGCCAGCAGTGAGGGACTAGCGGGAGGGCAGGTTGATACGCAGTATTTT.

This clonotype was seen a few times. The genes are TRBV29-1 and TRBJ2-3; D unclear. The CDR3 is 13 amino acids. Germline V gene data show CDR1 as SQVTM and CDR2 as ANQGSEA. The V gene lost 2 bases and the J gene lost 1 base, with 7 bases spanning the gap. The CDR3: CSVEWQRTDTQYF. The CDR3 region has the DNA TGCAGCGTTGAATGGCAGCGCACAGATACGCAGTATTTT.

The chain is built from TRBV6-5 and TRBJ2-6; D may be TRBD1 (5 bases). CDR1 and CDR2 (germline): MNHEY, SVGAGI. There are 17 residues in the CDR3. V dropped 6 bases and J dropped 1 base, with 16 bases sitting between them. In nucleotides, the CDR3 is TGTGCCAGCAGGAAAATTTCAGGGTTATCTGGGGCCAACGTCCTGACTTTC. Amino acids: CASRKISGLSGANVLTF.

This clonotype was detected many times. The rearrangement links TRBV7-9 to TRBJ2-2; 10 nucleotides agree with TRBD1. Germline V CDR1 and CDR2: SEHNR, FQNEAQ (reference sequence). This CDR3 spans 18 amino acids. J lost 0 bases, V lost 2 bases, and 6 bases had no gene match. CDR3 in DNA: TGTGCCAGCAGCTTAAGGGGACAGGGGACCTCGAACACCGGGGAGCTGTTTTTT. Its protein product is CASSLRGQGTSNTGELFF.

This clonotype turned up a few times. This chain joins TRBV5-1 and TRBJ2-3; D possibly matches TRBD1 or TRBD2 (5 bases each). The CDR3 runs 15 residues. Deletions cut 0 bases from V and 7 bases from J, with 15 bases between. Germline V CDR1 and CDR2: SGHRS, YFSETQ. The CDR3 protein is CASSLDWGLAYTQYF. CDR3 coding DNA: TGCGCCAGCAGCTTGGATTGGGGCCTAGCTTATACGCAGTATTTT. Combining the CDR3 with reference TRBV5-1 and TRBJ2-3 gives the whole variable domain KAGVTQTPRYLIKTRGQQVTLSCSPISGHRSVSWYQQTPGQGLQFLFEYFSETQRNKGNFPGRFSGRQFSNSRSEMNVSTLELGDSALYLCASSLDWGLAYTQYFGPGTRLTVL.

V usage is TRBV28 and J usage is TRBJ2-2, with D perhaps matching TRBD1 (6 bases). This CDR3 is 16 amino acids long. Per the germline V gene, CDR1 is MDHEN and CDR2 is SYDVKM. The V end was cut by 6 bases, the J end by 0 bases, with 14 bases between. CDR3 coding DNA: TGTGCCAGCAGCTACAACAGGGTTACGAACACCGGGGAGCTGTTTTTT. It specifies CASSYNRVTNTGELFF.

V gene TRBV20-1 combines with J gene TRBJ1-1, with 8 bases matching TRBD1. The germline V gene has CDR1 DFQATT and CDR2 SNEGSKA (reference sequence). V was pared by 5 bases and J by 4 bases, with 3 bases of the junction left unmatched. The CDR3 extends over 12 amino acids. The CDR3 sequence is CSAYRGGTEAFF. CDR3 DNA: TGCAGTGCTTACAGGGGGGGCACTGAAGCTTTCTTT.

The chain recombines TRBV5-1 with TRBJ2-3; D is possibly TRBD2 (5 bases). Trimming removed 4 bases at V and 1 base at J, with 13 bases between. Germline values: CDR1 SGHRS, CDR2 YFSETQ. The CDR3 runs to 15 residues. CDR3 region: CASSPEGGGTDTQYF. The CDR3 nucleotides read TGCGCCAGCAGCCCCGAGGGTGGTGGCACAGATACGCAGTATTTT.